These T cell receptor delta chains were read from a single sample in a study of gamma-delta chains in newborns, infants, children. TCRdb reanalyzed the reads using CATT. The sample holds roughly 7,900 delta-chain clones; over 1.5% are singletons and the top ten take around 7.9%. Sequencing used blood. All receptors come from a child who was a newborn, infant or young child, either healthy, febrile or measles-vaccinated (not recorded which). Both conserved end residues are part of each CDR3. Fields, in order: V gene, D gene, clone size, J gene, CDR3 protein, CDR3 DNA. D genes are given only for firm matches. Clone size is not always given. Where it is, it says once, few, many or a class for expanded clones.

TRDV1	TRDD3	-	TRDJ1	CALGGTEVLPQYTPYWGIRGGTDKLIF	TGTGCTCTTGGGGGAACTGAGGTACTCCCCCAATACACTCCGTACTGGGGGATACGGGGTGGCACCGATAAACTCATCTTT
TRDV1	TRDD3	medium-sized	TRDJ1	CALGPRGTGLPLSHNWGIPSDKLIF	TGTGCTCTTGGCCCGAGGGGTACGGGGCTTCCTCTCAGTCACAACTGGGGGATCCCAAGCGATAAACTCATCTTT
TRDV1	TRDD3	few	TRDJ1	CALGEWKWGIPTYTDKLIF	TGTGCTCTTGGGGAATGGAAGTGGGGGATACCTACGTACACCGATAAACTCATCTTT
TRDV1	-	medium-sized	TRDJ1	CALGELAFSGDTDKLIF	TGTGCTCTTGGGGAACTAGCTTTCTCTGGGGACACCGATAAACTCATCTTT
TRDV3	TRDD3	medium-sized	TRDJ1	CAFSHVTGGYEPGYYTDKLIF	TGTGCCTTTAGCCACGTCACTGGGGGTTACGAGCCGGGGTACTACACCGATAAACTCATCTTT
TRDV1	-	-	TRDJ3	CALGELGHSPGDTHTRQMFF	TGTGCTCTTGGGGAACTGGGACACTCCCCCGGTGATACGCACACCCGACAGATGTTTTTC
TRDV1	-	medium-sized	TRDJ1	CALGERGQYTDKLIF	TGTGCTCTTGGGGAACGCGGGCAGTACACCGATAAACTCATCTTT
TRDV1	TRDD3	medium-sized	TRDJ1	CALGELLYWGMEYTDKLIF	TGTGCTCTTGGGGAACTTCTGTACTGGGGGATGGAGTACACCGATAAACTCATCTTT
TRDV2	TRDD3	large	TRDJ1	CACDILGEYTDKLIF	TGTGCCTGTGACATACTGGGGGAATACACCGATAAACTCATCTTT
TRDV1	TRDD3	-	TRDJ1	CALGELRVFTGGFYTDKLIF	TGTGCTCTTGGGGAATTAAGGGTGTTTACTGGGGGATTCTACACCGATAAACTCATCTTT
TRDV1	-	few	TRDJ1	CALGVRVADKLIF	TGTGCTCTTGGGGTACGGGTGGCCGATAAACTCATCTTT
TRDV2	TRDD3	medium-sized	TRDJ1	CACDDFTTGGYENTDKLIF	TGTGCCTGTGATGACTTTACTACTGGGGGATACGAGAACACCGATAAACTCATCTTT
TRDV1	TRDD3	few	TRDJ1	CALGDPRVLDWGRGDKLIF	TGTGCTCTTGGGGACCCCAGGGTTCTGGACTGGGGCCGAGGCGATAAACTCATCTTT
TRDV1	-	medium-sized	TRDJ1	CALGEGIFLGIYTDKLIF	TGTGCTCTTGGGGAAGGCATATTCCTGGGGATTTACACCGATAAACTCATCTTT
TRDV1	-	medium-sized	TRDJ1	CALGEPHLLPTCTGDRKLIF	TGTGCTCTTGGGGAACCCCACTTACTTCCTACATGTACTGGGGACCGTAAACTCATCTTT
TRDV1	-	-	TRDJ1	CALGDRAFPTAGGLYTDKLIF	TGCGCTCTTGGGGACCGGGCCTTCCCTACAGCTGGGGGTCTGTACACCGATAAACTCATCTTT
TRDV1	TRDD3	few	TRDJ1	CALGEDAFLLGETLPTDKLIF	TGTGCTCTTGGGGAAGACGCCTTTCTACTGGGGGAAACCCTTCCCACCGATAAACTCATCTTT
TRDV1	-	-	TRDJ1	CALGDPLVGLGHTDKLIF	TGTGCTCTCGGGGATCCTTTAGTCGGACTGGGACACACCGATAAACTCATCTTT
TRDV1	-	-	TRDJ1	CALGESPFLRGILTDKLIF	TGTGCTCTTGGGGAATCCCCCTTCCTACGGGGGATACTCACCGATAAACTCATCTTT
TRDV1	TRDD3	few	TRDJ1	CALGELVFSHHTGGYFDYTDKLIF	TGTGCTCTTGGGGAACTAGTTTTTTCCCATCATACTGGGGGATACTTCGATTACACCGATAAACTCATCTTT
TRDV1	TRDD3	-	TRDJ3	CALGESSRMTGGLFSWDTRQMFF	TGTGCTCTTGGGGAATCGAGCCGGATGACTGGGGGACTCTTCTCCTGGGACACCCGACAGATGTTTTTC
TRDV1	-	medium-sized	TRDJ1	CALGGPSGGDRGSYTDKLIF	TGTGCTCTTGGGGGGCCTTCCGGGGGCGATCGGGGATCCTACACCGATAAACTCATCTTT
TRDV2	TRDD3	medium-sized	TRDJ1	CACDTGGYATDKLIF	TGTGCCTGTGACACTGGGGGATACGCCACCGATAAACTCATCTTT
TRDV1	TRDD2	medium-sized	TRDJ3	CALGEPLPRFLLRQMFF	TGTGCTCTTGGGGAACCCCTCCCGCGCTTCCTACTTCGACAGATGTTTTTC
TRDV1	TRDD3	many	TRDJ1	CALGELLVGEGNTDKLIF	TGTGCTCTTGGGGAGCTTTTGGTGGGGGAAGGAAACACCGATAAACTCATCTTT
TRDV2	TRDD3	few	TRDJ2	CACDTSDSGGSNSLTAQLFF	TGTGCCTGTGATACCTCCGATTCTGGGGGATCCAACTCTTTGACAGCGCAACTCTTCTTT
TRDV2	TRDD3	medium-sized	TRDJ3	CACDSATGGYAVSWDTRQMFF	TGTGCCTGTGATTCGGCTACTGGGGGATACGCGGTATCCTGGGACACCCGACAGATGTTTTTC
TRDV2	-	medium-sized	TRDJ1	CACDTGGPYTDKLIF	TGTGCCTGTGACACGGGGGGGCCTTACACCGATAAACTCATCTTT
TRDV1	TRDD3	-	TRDJ1	CALGELVFTGGYVVTDKLIF	TGTGCTCTTGGGGAACTAGTATTTACTGGGGGATATGTGGTGACCGATAAACTCATCTTT
TRDV1	-	medium-sized	TRDJ1	CALGHTVNELLPRLYTDKLIF	TGTGCTCTTGGCCACACGGTAAATGAACTCCTACCGAGACTGTACACCGATAAACTCATCTTT
TRDV1	-	medium-sized	TRDJ1	CALGELLYTDRLIF	TGTGCTCTTGGGGAACTACTCTACACCGATAGACTCATCTTT
TRDV1	TRDD3	medium-sized	TRDJ1	CALGELSPNGGYSPYTDKLIF	TGTGCTCTTGGGGAACTATCCCCAAATGGGGGATACTCGCCGTACACCGATAAACTCATCTTT
TRDV1	TRDD3	-	TRDJ1	CALGELKPYWGIRNSDKLIF	TGTGCTCTTGGGGAACTAAAACCCTACTGGGGGATACGCAATAGCGATAAACTCATCTTC
TRDV2	-	medium-sized	TRDJ3	CACDTGFSRSWDTRQMFF	TGTGCCTGTGACACGGGCTTTTCCCGCTCCTGGGACACCCGACAGATGTTTTTC
TRDV1	-	-	TRDJ1	CALGGPTRIQLGIQRPDKLIF	TGTGCTCTTGGGGGGCCTACGAGGATACAGCTGGGGATCCAGCGTCCCGATAAGCTCATCTTT
TRDV1	-	medium-sized	TRDJ1	CALGDGPPYPQDDKLIF	TGTGCTCTTGGGGATGGACCCCCGTACCCCCAGGACGATAAACTCATCTTT
TRDV1	TRDD3	medium-sized	TRDJ1	CALTIRLGGRYTDKLIF	TGTGCTTTGACGATACGTCTGGGGGGTAGGTACACCGATAAACTCATCTTT
TRDV1	TRDD3	few	TRDJ1	CALGRSRFLRLSGGYDDKLIF	TGTGCTCTTGGGAGGAGTAGGTTCCTACGTCTGAGTGGGGGATACGACGATAAACTCATCTTT
TRDV1	-	medium-sized	TRDJ1	CALGVSVLSVTDKLIF	TGTGCTCTTGGGGTTTCGGTGCTATCGGTCACCGATAAACTCATCTTT
TRDV1	-	medium-sized	TRDJ1	CALGSRFPQPDTDKLIF	TGTGCTCTTGGGAGCCGCTTTCCCCAGCCGGACACCGATAAACTCATCTTT
TRDV1	TRDD3	-	TRDJ1	CALGKGPYDVYWGTYTDKLIF	TGTGCTCTTGGGAAGGGGCCCTACGACGTATACTGGGGGACCTACACCGATAAACTCATCTTT
TRDV1	TRDD3	few	TRDJ1	CALGEPPRGTGGYGRLPEYTDKLIF	TGTGCTCTTGGGGAACCTCCCCGAGGTACTGGGGGATACGGGAGGTTGCCGGAGTACACCGATAAACTCATCTTT
TRDV2	TRDD3	medium-sized	TRDJ1	CACDTGEWGILADKLIF	TGTGCCTGTGACACCGGGGAGTGGGGGATACTCGCCGATAAACTCATCTTT
TRDV3	-	few	TRDJ1	CASMGSFPPFSYTDKLIF	TGTGCCTCGATGGGATCCTTCCCACCTTTCTCTTACACCGATAAACTCATCTTT
TRDV1	TRDD3	medium-sized	TRDJ1	CALGEPAFFLLGDRYTDKLIF	TGTGCTCTTGGGGAACCGGCCTTCTTCTTACTGGGGGATAGGTACACCGATAAACTCATCTTT
TRDV1	TRDD2	-	TRDJ1	CALGEPSYYRATDKLIF	TGTGCTCTTGGGGAACCTTCCTACTACCGTGCAACCGATAAACTCATCTTT
TRDV1	TRDD3	-	TRDJ1	CALGDGGSGGYKGTDKLIF	TGTGCTCTTGGGGACGGAGGATCTGGGGGATACAAGGGGACAGATAAACTCATCTTT
TRDV1	-	few	TRDJ1	CALGELVSPTPFYTDKLIF	TGTGCTCTTGGGGAACTAGTCTCCCCAACACCATTTTACACCGATAAACTCATCTTT
TRDV1	-	medium-sized	TRDJ1	CALGELPSRYTDKLIF	TGTGCTCTTGGGGAACTTCCTTCCAGGTACACCGATAAACTCATCTTT
TRDV1	TRDD3	few	TRDJ2	CALGELGLGDYTAQLFF	TGCGCTCTTGGGGAACTCGGCCTGGGGGATTACACAGCACAACTCTTCTTT
TRDV1	-	few	TRDJ2	CALGDRPVEYRTGPLEGRRTAQLFF	TGTGCTCTTGGGGATCGCCCGGTTGAGTACCGTACTGGGCCTTTAGAGGGACGACGGACAGCACAACTCTTCTTC
TRDV3	TRDD3	medium-sized	TRDJ2	CAFFLAGGYARALTAQLFF	TGTGCCTTTTTCCTAGCCGGGGGATACGCGAGGGCTTTGACAGCACAACTCTTCTTT
TRDV2	TRDD3	medium-sized	TRDJ2	CACDILGDTTAQLFF	TGTGCCTGTGACATACTGGGGGATACGACAGCACAACTCTTCTTT
TRDV2	TRDD3	medium-sized	TRDJ1	CACDSVLGDTRGTDKLIF	TGTGCCTGTGACTCGGTACTGGGGGATACGCGAGGTACCGATAAACTCATCTTT
TRDV1	-	medium-sized	TRDJ1	CALGELPRSWGSDKLIF	TGTGCTCTTGGGGAACTCCCCCGGAGCTGGGGATCTGATAAACTCATCTTT